This T cell receptor (beta chain) comes out of a study of metastatic and nonmetastatic thyroid tumors. Patients were all untreated before their thyroid surgery. The CDR3 spans 11 residues. CDR1 and CDR2 (germline): GTSNPN, SVGIG (reference sequence). V was clipped by 3 bases and J by 7 bases, with 9 bases between them. TCRdb recomputed clones from the PCR reads via MiXCR. The profile shows around 20,000 clones, around 16% of them singletons. This clone has ten or more counts. The source of this sequence is a female donor with papillary thyroid cancer or a benign thyroid nodule (not recorded which). Some clones in this sample may be carry-over from other donors' samples. The sequencing sample was made of blood. The chain recombines TRBV30 with TRBJ2-5; possibly TRBD2 for D (5 bases). CDR3 amino acids: CAWSSAGTQYF. The CDR3 DNA reads as TGTGCCTGGAGCTCGGCGGGGACCCAGTACTTC.